The 26 T cell receptor beta chains below come from one sample, sequenced in a study of identifying expanded T cells in peripheral blood. Sequencing used immunoSEQ multiplex PCR; TCRdb keeps in-frame clones, though not all of them. The sample consists of more than 80,000 clones, about 91% of them appearing once. Sequencing was carried out using blood. The receptor source for this set is a person aged 18-70 years in good health.

The chain links TRBV2 to TRBJ2-3; no firm D call. The germline CDR1 and CDR2 sequences are SNHLY and FYNNEI. The length of the CDR3 is 12 residues. With 5 bases removed from V and 2 bases from J, the gap between germline ends came to 5 bases. The CDR3 reads CASSLYTDTQYF. The CDR3 region has the DNA TGTGCCAGCAGTCTATACACAGATACGCAGTATTTT.

The chain employs TRBV6-6 and TRBJ2-2; D may be TRBD1 or TRBD2 (5 bases each). The CDR3 is 16 residues long. The ends were cut back, 5 bases at V and 0 bases at J, with 13 bases in the middle. Germline CDR1 reads MNHNY; CDR2 reads SVGAGI (reference sequence). CDR3 amino acids: CASSHGAGANTGELFF. DNA of the CDR3: TGTGCCAGCAGTCACGGGGCGGGTGCGAACACCGGGGAGCTGTTTTTT.

The J gene is TRBJ2-5, the V gene TRBV18, with TRBD1 identical over 7 bases. Germline lookup yields CDR1 KGHSH and CDR2 LQKENI. CDR3 size: 14 residues. V lost 3 bases, J lost 5 bases, and 6 bases stayed unmatched. In DNA, the CDR3 is TGTGCCAGCTCACCCCGGACAGGTCAGGAGACCCAGTACTTC. Translated: CASSPRTGQETQYF. Full variable domain (outside the CDR3, taken from reference TRBV18 and TRBJ2-5): NAGVMQNPRHLVRRRGQEARLRCSPMKGHSHVYWYRQLPEEGLKFMVYLQKENIIDESGMPKERFSAEFPKEGPSILRIQQVVRGDSAAYFCASSPRTGQETQYFGPGTRLLVL.

This CDR3 is CASSDSGSYEQYF. Written as DNA, the CDR3 is TGTGCCAGCAGTGACAGTGGCTCCTACGAGCAGTACTTC. The chain carries TRBV11-3 and TRBJ2-7; weak D call: TRBD1 (5 bases). The CDR3 length is 13 residues. CDR1 SGHNT and CDR2 YENEEA come from the germline V gene. Trimming shortened V by 6 bases and J by 0 bases, and 9 bases separated the two germline ends. Using reference TRBV11-3 and TRBJ2-7 for the parts outside the CDR3, the full variable domain is EAGVVQSPRYKIIEKKQPVAFWCNPISGHNTLYWYLQNLGQGPELLIRYENEEAVDDSQLPKDRFSAERLKGVDSTLKIQPAELGDSAVYLCASSDSGSYEQYFGPGTRLTVT.

This chain joins TRBV7-3 and TRBJ2-1; D is perhaps TRBD2 (5 bases). CDR1 SGHTA and CDR2 FQGTGA come from the germline V gene. V dropped 3 bases and J dropped 7 bases, with 10 bases sitting between them. The CDR3 runs to 13 residues. The CDR3 nucleotides are TGTGCCAGCAGCTTCAGGACTGGAAATGAGCAGTTCTTC. Protein sequence: CASSFRTGNEQFF.

This rearrangement joins TRBV5-1 to TRBJ1-2; D ambiguous. Germline CDR1 reads SGHRS; CDR2 reads YFSETQ. V shed 3 bases and J shed 0 bases, with 9 bases lying between them. CDR3 length: 14 residues. In DNA, the CDR3 is TGCGCCAGCAGCTCGCATGCCACTAACTATGGCTACACCTTC. Translating gives CASSSHATNYGYTF.

This clone was seen only once. This chain joins TRBV10-2 and TRBJ2-3; TRBD1 agrees at 8 bases. The CDR3 extends over 16 amino acids. J lost 6 bases, V lost 2 bases, and 10 bases had no gene match. Germline lookup yields CDR1 WSHSY and CDR2 SAAADI. This CDR3 reads CASSEDRAGGPDTQYF. CDR3 bases: TGCGCCAGCAGTGAGGACCGGGCAGGGGGCCCTGATACGCAGTATTTT.

The rearrangement links TRBV4-2 to TRBJ1-2, with a tentative D call TRBD1 (6 bases). Trimming pared 1 base from V and 4 bases from J, leaving 10 bases between. The CDR3 contains 14 residues. Per the germline V gene, CDR1 is LGHNA and CDR2 is YNFKEQ. DNA for the CDR3: TGTGCCAGCAGCCAAGGTCAGGGGTCCTATGGCTACACCTTC. Translating gives CASSQGQGSYGYTF.

The chain combines TRBV12-2 with TRBJ2-1; TRBD2, the D gene given by the table, was not confirmed from the DNA. TRBV12-2 is an annotated pseudogene. The CDR3 covers 14 residues. CDR3 residues: CASRWGEADNEQFF. Here the CDR3 DNA reads TGTGCAAGTCGCTGGGGGGAGGCAGACAATGAGCAGTTCTTC.

This chain links TRBV7-9 with TRBJ2-7; D might be TRBD2 (6 bases). CDR1 and CDR2 from the germline V gene are SEHNR and FQNEAQ (reference sequence). V lost 5 bases and J 2 bases, leaving 13 bases between the germline ends. This CDR3 comprises 14 residues. CDR3: CASSSRAGTYEQYF. CDR3 in DNA: TGTGCCAGCAGCAGCAGGGCGGGGACCTACGAGCAGTACTTC.

This CDR3 is CASSPPGGGTLYGYTF. CDR3 nucleotides: TGTGCCAGCTCACCACCCGGGGGGGGTACCCTCTATGGCTACACCTTC. V gene TRBV18 combines with J gene TRBJ1-2; possibly TRBD1 for D (5 bases). Germline V gene lookup returns CDR1 KGHSH and CDR2 LQKENI. Trimming pared 0 bases from V and 4 bases from J, leaving 15 bases between. The CDR3 loop spans 16 amino acids.

The chain is built from TRBV4-1 and TRBJ2-1, with a possible D match to TRBD1 (5 bases). The CDR3 runs to 13 residues. CDR1 is MGHRA, CDR2 YSYEKL, per germline. V was clipped by 3 bases and J by 9 bases, with 12 bases between them. CDR3 sequence: CASSHPQGIEQFF. The CDR3 bases are TGCGCCAGCAGCCACCCTCAGGGAATTGAGCAGTTCTTC.

The chain links TRBV18 to TRBJ2-7; D may be TRBD1 (7 bases). Per the germline V gene, CDR1 is KGHSH and CDR2 is LQKENI. V was clipped by 1 base and J by 4 bases, with 17 bases between them. The CDR3 runs to 16 residues. In DNA form, the CDR3 reads TGTGCCAGCTCACCACGCGGGGACAGCGGAAATTACGAGCAGTACTTC. It encodes CASSPRGDSGNYEQYF.

V and J are TRBV7-8 and TRBJ2-1; 7 nucleotides agree with TRBD2. V gave up 7 bases and J gave up 8 bases; unmatched junction bases: 14. There are 15 residues in the CDR3. CDR1 is SGHVS, CDR2 FQNEAQ, per germline. The CDR3 here is CASTQMAGALDEQFF. The CDR3 nucleotides are TGTGCCAGCACCCAGATGGCGGGAGCGTTAGATGAGCAGTTCTTC.

The genes are TRBV15 and TRBJ1-2, with D uncertain. Trimming shortened V by 1 base and J by 3 bases, and 9 bases separated the two germline ends. CDR3 size: 14 residues. Germline lookup yields CDR1 LNHNV and CDR2 YYDKDF (reference sequence). Here the CDR3 reads CATSRVGQDYGYTF. CDR3 DNA: TGTGCCACCAGCAGAGTAGGGCAAGACTATGGCTACACCTTC.

DNA for the CDR3: TGTGCCAGCAGTCTTCCGGGACAGGTTAATGAAAAACTGTTTTTT. This translates into CASSLPGQVNEKLFF. The chain is built from TRBV28 and TRBJ1-4; the match to TRBD1 covers 8 bases. Germline CDR1 is MDHEN and CDR2 is SYDVKM. Trimming cost V 5 bases and J 4 bases; bases outside gene matches: 6. The CDR3 has 15 residues. Based on the CDR3 plus reference TRBV28 and TRBJ1-4, the full variable domain is DVKVTQSSRYLVKRTGEKVFLECVQDMDHENMFWYRQDPGLGLRLIYFSYDVKMKEKGDIPEGYSVSREKKERFSLILESASTNQTSMYLCASSLPGQVNEKLFFGSGTQLSVL.

The CDR3: CASSRQGSNQPQHF. The CDR3 nucleotides are TGTGCCAGTAGTCGACAGGGAAGCAATCAGCCCCAGCATTTT. The V call is TRBV19, the J call TRBJ1-5; TRBD1 agrees at 7 bases. V lost 5 bases, J lost 1 base, and 2 bases stayed unmatched. Per the germline V gene, CDR1 is LNHDA and CDR2 is SQIVND (reference sequence). The CDR3 extends over 14 amino acids.

This chain links TRBV19 with TRBJ2-7; 8 nucleotides match TRBD1. Germline CDR1 and CDR2: LNHDA and SQIVND (reference sequence). V shed 7 bases and J 0 bases; nucleotides not matched to a gene: 8. The CDR3 totals 15 residues. The CDR3 sequence: CASTTGTGGSYEQYF. CDR3 bases: TGTGCCAGTACCACAGGAACAGGGGGCTCCTACGAGCAGTACTTC.

The rearrangement uses TRBV28 and TRBJ1-1; D is possibly TRBD1 (5 bases). The germline V gene encodes CDR1 MDHEN and CDR2 SYDVKM. The CDR3 extends over 15 amino acids. Trimming pared 8 bases from V and 4 bases from J, leaving 20 bases between. The CDR3 region is CASSYNQGSGTEAFF. CDR3 in DNA: TGTGCCAGCTCCTATAACCAGGGTTCGGGCACTGAAGCTTTCTTT.

The V gene is TRBV5-1, the J gene TRBJ2-3; 9 positions agree with TRBD2. The CDR3 contains 14 residues. V was clipped by 5 bases and J by 5 bases; unmatched bases: 6. The germline V gene encodes CDR1 SGHRS and CDR2 YFSETQ. CDR3 in DNA: TGCGCCAGCAGGACTAGCGGATATGAAGATACGCAGTATTTT. This codes for CASRTSGYEDTQYF.

This clone was counted a single time. The chain has TRBV6-1 and TRBJ2-1; D is uncertain. Looked up from germline, CDR1 is MNHNS and CDR2 is SASEGT. V lost 1 base to trimming and J lost 0 bases, with 4 bases between them. CDR3 length: 14 residues. The CDR3 is CASSEGDSYNEQFF. DNA of the CDR3: TGTGCCAGCAGTGAAGGGGACTCCTACAATGAGCAGTTCTTC.

The chain carries TRBV7-8 and TRBJ1-1; no firm D call. CDR3 length: 13 residues. Germline CDR1 and CDR2: SGHVS and FQNEAQ. The ends were cut back, 5 bases at V and 8 bases at J, with 15 bases in the middle. CDR3 DNA sequence: TGTGCCAGCAGCCCCACTCGGGGAAGGGAAGCTTTCTTT. Encoded protein: CASSPTRGREAFF.

The CDR3 protein is CASREGGNTDTQYF. CDR3 coding DNA: TGCGCCAGCAGAGAGGGCGGCAACACAGATACGCAGTATTTT. V gene TRBV5-1 combines with J gene TRBJ2-3; D perhaps matches TRBD2 (5 bases). The CDR3 runs 14 residues. Germline loops: CDR1 SGHRS, CDR2 YFSETQ. Trimming shortened V by 5 bases and J by 2 bases, and 12 bases separated the two germline ends.

The rearrangement joins TRBV11-1 to TRBJ2-1, with D possibly TRBD2 on 5 matching bases. Trimming shortened V by 5 bases and J by 13 bases, and 18 bases separated the two germline ends. Germline CDR1 SGHAT, CDR2 FQDESV (reference sequence). CDR3 length: 13 amino acids. This chain's CDR3 is CASSQRLLHAQFF. CDR3 nucleotide sequence: TGTGCCAGCAGCCAGAGACTACTACATGCTCAGTTCTTC.

This clone has only one observation. The V and J genes are TRBV4-2 and TRBJ2-7; D is perhaps TRBD2 (6 bases). This CDR3 is 16 amino acids long. Germline CDR1 reads LGHNA; CDR2 reads YNFKEQ. Trimming left V 4 bases short and J 0 bases short, with 16 bases between. CDR3 coding DNA: TGTGCCAGCAGCCCAAACCTCGGGACTGACTCCTACGAGCAGTACTTC. Protein: CASSPNLGTDSYEQYF.

This chain uses TRBV6-1 with TRBJ1-2; D is possibly TRBD1 (5 bases). Trimming took 1 base from V and 4 from J, leaving 13 bases between them. The CDR3 loop spans 15 amino acids. Germline loops: CDR1 MNHNS, CDR2 SASEGT. As DNA, the CDR3 is TGTGCCAGCAGTGAAGGGACATGGACTGTCTATGGCTACACCTTC. Translated: CASSEGTWTVYGYTF.